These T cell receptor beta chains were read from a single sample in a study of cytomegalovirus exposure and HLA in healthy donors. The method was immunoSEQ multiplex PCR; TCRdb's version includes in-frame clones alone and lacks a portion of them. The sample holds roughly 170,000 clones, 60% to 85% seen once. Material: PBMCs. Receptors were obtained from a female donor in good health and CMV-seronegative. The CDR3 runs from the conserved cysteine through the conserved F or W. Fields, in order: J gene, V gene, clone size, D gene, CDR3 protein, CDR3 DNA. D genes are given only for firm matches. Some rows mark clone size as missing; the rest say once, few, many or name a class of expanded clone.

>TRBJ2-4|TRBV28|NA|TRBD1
CASSLSHRGYVNIQYF
TGTGCCAGCAGTTTATCACACAGGGGGTATGTAAACATTCAGTACTTC
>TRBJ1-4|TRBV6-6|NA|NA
CASKEGGALNEKLFF
TGTGCCAGCAAAGAGGGGGGGGCTCTTAATGAAAAACTGTTTTTT
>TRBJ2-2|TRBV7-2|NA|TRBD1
CASSTRQGNTGELFF
TGTGCCAGCAGCACCAGACAGGGGAACACCGGGGAGCTGTTTTTT
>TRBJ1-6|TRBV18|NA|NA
CASSPPESPLHF
TGTGCCAGCTCACCACCGGAGTCACCCCTCCACTTT
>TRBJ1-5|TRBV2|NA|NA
CASSGESNQPQHF
TGTGCCAGCAGTGGGGAGAGCAATCAGCCCCAGCATTTT
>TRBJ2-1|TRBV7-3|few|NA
CASSSSRGNEQFF
TGTGCCAGCAGCTCGTCTCGGGGGAATGAGCAGTTCTTC
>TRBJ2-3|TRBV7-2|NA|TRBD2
CASSFTSGGATDTQYF
TGTGCCAGCAGCTTCACTAGCGGGGGGGCCACAGATACGCAGTATTTT
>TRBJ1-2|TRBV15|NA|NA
CATSRGVGRGSGYTF
TGTGCCACCAGCAGAGGGGTAGGGAGGGGTAGTGGCTACACCTTC
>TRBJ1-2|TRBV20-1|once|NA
CSAIGGSRYTF
TGCAGTGCTATAGGCGGAAGTCGCTACACCTTC
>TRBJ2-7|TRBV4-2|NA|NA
CASSQVLLAEQYF
TGTGCCAGCAGCCAAGTATTATTGGCCGAGCAGTACTTC
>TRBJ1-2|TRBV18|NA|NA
CASSPRPGDGYTF
TGTGCCAGCTCACCGAGACCAGGGGATGGCTACACCTTC
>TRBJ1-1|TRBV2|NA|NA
CASSRDSLNTEAFF
TGTGCCAGCAGTAGAGACAGTCTGAACACTGAAGCTTTCTTT
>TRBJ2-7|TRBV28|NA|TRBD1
CASRLYGQGEQYF
TGTGCCAGCAGATTATACGGACAGGGCGAGCAGTACTTC
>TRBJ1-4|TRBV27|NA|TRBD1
CASRYRGAEKLFF
TGTGCCAGCAGGTACAGGGGCGCCGAAAAACTGTTTTTT
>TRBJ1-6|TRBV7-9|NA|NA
CASSLAEGVPLHF
TGTGCCAGCAGCTTAGCTGAGGGGGTACCCCTCCACTTT
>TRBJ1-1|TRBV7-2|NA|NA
CASSLERSRAFF
TGTGCCAGCAGCTTAGAGAGGTCTCGAGCTTTCTTT
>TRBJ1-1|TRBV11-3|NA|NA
CASSVKGSTEAFF
TGTGCCAGCAGCGTCAAAGGGAGCACTGAAGCTTTCTTT
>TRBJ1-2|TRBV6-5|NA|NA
CASSSGTDITFYGYTF
TGTGCCAGCAGTTCCGGAACAGACATTACTTTCTATGGCTACACCTTC
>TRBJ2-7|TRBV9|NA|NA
CASSVGSGSTYEQYF
TGTGCCAGCAGCGTAGGAAGTGGCTCAACCTACGAGCAGTACTTC
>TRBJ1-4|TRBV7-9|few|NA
CASNGEGGKLFF
TGTGCCAGCAACGGGGAGGGGGGAAAACTGTTTTTT
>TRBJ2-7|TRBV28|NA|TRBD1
CASSTQDRVSYEQYF
TGTGCCAGCAGTACCCAGGACAGGGTTAGTTACGAGCAGTACTTC
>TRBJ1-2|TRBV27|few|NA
CASSLFSGVGGYTF
TGTGCCAGCAGTTTATTCTCAGGGGTCGGTGGCTACACCTTC
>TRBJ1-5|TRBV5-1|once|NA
CASSLAGTSNQPQHF
TGCGCCAGCAGCTTGGCGGGAACCTCCAATCAGCCCCAGCATTTT
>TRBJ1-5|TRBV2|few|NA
CASSEFGKREPQHF
TGTGCCAGCAGTGAATTCGGGAAAAGGGAGCCCCAGCATTTT
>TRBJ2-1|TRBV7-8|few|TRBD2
CASSYGTSYNEQFF
TGTGCCAGCAGCTATGGGACTAGTTACAATGAGCAGTTCTTC
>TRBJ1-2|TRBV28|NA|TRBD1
CASSLYLGTGTNYGYTF
TGTGCCAGCAGTTTATACCTCGGGACAGGGACTAACTATGGCTACACCTTC
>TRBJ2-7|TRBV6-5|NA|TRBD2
CASSSGTSTRERYF
TGTGCCAGCAGTAGCGGGACCAGTACAAGAGAGCGGTACTTC
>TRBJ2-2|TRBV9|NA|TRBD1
CASSLGTGAGELFF
TGTGCCAGCAGTCTGGGGACAGGGGCCGGGGAGCTGTTTTTT
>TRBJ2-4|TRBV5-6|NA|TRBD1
CASSGRDRALRNIQYF
TGTGCCAGCAGCGGCCGGGACAGGGCTCTTAGAAACATTCAGTACTTC
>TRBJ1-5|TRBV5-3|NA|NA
CARSFYVSDSNQPQHF
TGTGCCAGAAGCTTTTACGTGTCAGATAGCAATCAGCCCCAGCATTTT
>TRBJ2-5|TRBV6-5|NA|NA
CASSYMGARETQYF
TGTGCCAGCAGTTACATGGGGGCCCGAGAGACCCAGTACTTC
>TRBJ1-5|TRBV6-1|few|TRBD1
CASSERGTGDYQPQHF
TGTGCCAGCAGTGAACGGGGGACAGGGGACTATCAGCCCCAGCATTTT
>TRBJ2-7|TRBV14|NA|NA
CASSTGSYEQYF
TGTGCCAGCAGCACAGGGTCCTACGAGCAGTACTTC
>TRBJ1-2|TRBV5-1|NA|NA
CASSSLLTQGTFTF
TGCGCCAGCAGCTCGCTCCTAACACAGGGTACATTCACCTTC
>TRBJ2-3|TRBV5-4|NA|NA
CASSLAGTDTQYF
TGTGCCAGCAGCTTGGCCGGGACAGATACGCAGTATTTT
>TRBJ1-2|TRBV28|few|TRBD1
CASSWTGRRPSISNYGYTF
TGTGCCAGCAGTTGGACAGGGCGCCGCCCGAGCATCTCGAACTATGGCTACACCTTC